This T cell receptor beta chain was profiled in a study of cytomegalovirus exposure and HLA in healthy donors. Notes on the study in general: Later work showed greater clonal expansion in HLA-associated TCR beta chains than in equally common others. An observed cluster of highly shared sequence variants was recorded as a likely sequencing artifact. TCR beta chains numbering more than 150 were designated cytomegalovirus-associated.

In regard to this clone: Antigen: not known.

Vbeta (60) and Jbeta (13) primers were used in the PCR. The assay was immunoSEQ multiplex PCR, and TCRdb's table has in-frame clones only and misses some. The data show approximately 190,000 clones, approximately 78% seen once. Germline-derived CDR1 and CDR2 are SGHNT and YYREEE (reference sequence). The CDR3 is 13 amino acids. Trimming removed 3 bases at V and 6 bases at J, with 12 bases between. The clonotype was recovered from a woman aged 18-29 years in good health and CMV-seronegative. The specimen was PBMCs. V gene TRBV5-4 combines with J gene TRBJ1-1; the D gene is possibly TRBD1 (5 bases). CDR3 in DNA: TGTGCCAGCAGCTCCCGGGGGTCGCCTGAAGCTTTCTTT. Translated, it gives CASSSRGSPEAFF.